The 3 T cell receptor beta chains given below trace back to one sample, sequenced in a study of OX40 agonist ivuxolimab in advanced cancers. Receptor libraries were prepared by the immunoSEQ multiplex PCR assay. TCRdb mirrors the immuneACCESS table, restricted to in-frame sequences. Some clones are absent from its copies; in checked studies, under half trace to an unresolved V gene, and the reason for the others is unknown. The sample profile shows 45,000 to 60,000 clones; about nine tenths of them were found once. The biggest ten clones account for more than 5% of the sample. The sample was CD4+ or CD8+ T cells sorted from blood, taken in a trial of the OX40 agonist ivuxolimab. The receptors here all came from an adult with an advanced solid tumor such as melanoma, head and neck, liver or kidney cancer.

The V gene is TRBV27, the J gene TRBJ1-2, with 9 bases that match TRBD1. J gave up 6 bases and V 6 bases, and 11 bases lay outside the gene matches. The CDR3 spans 15 residues. Germline V gives CDR1 MNHEY, CDR2 SMNVEV (reference sequence). The CDR3 here is CASRFRGGDRDGYTF. The CDR3 nucleotides are TGTGCCAGCAGGTTCCGAGGGGGGGACAGGGATGGCTACACCTTC.

The chain has TRBV9 and TRBJ2-3; 7 nucleotides align to TRBD2. Germline lookup yields CDR1 SGDLS and CDR2 YYNGEE. The CDR3 contains 16 residues. The V gene end was trimmed by 4 bases and the J gene end by 0 bases; junction bases not matched to a gene: 8. The CDR3 is CASSLLAAQSTDTQYF. In DNA, the CDR3 is TGTGCCAGCAGCCTCCTAGCGGCTCAAAGCACAGATACGCAGTATTTT.

The rearrangement links TRBV28 to TRBJ1-2; D not certain. The CDR3 is made up of 12 amino acids. From germline, CDR1 is MDHEN and CDR2 SYDVKM. Trimming removed 5 bases at V and 14 bases at J, with 18 bases between. The DNA of the CDR3 is TGTGCCAGCAGTCCCCGTCCCCCTCGAAATACCTTC. This sequence encodes CASSPRPPRNTF.